Listed here is a single T cell receptor (beta chain). Its antigen specificity is not known. Base qualities are not recorded, but no much larger clone differs from it by a single base. This sample was included in a study of blood T cell repertoires in COVID-19 (dated by TCRdb to 2018 to 2020). Looking at the study overall: The collaborator samples originated in the United States, Italy and Spain and spanned the acute and convalescent phases of COVID-19. Nearly every sample came with metadata listing a de-identified subject ID, COVID-19 status, age in years and sex. Where HLA class I and class II types were available, the types were taken from metadata supplied by the sample provider, not from assay-based typing. The repertoires were released in a freely available public database meant as a resource for research on the immune response to SARS-CoV-2. The material from the prospective study consisted of cDNA or gDNA derived from T cells, B-cell-depleted T cells, or PBMCs. The dataset comprised deeply sampled blood TCRbeta repertoires from subjects exposed to, actively infected with, or recovered from COVID-19. Samples came from the ongoing ImmuneRACE study (first 160 participants) plus 1,254 subjects from 6 global collaborators.

The full study reports these points: The amount of clinical and demographic metadata varied by source and participant and was provided uncurated.

TCRbeta CDR3 regions were amplified from genomic DNA using the immunoSEQ Assay, a bias-controlled multiplex PCR. Per the source publication's procedure: The number of nucleated cells in each sample was estimated from the amplification of reference gene primers within the assay. Sequence reads were collapsed and filtered to measure the absolute abundance of every unique TCRbeta CDR3 rearrangement. For each sample, productive Simpson clonality was calculated by taking the square root of Simpson's diversity index across productive rearrangements. Not all clones reach the TCRdb copy of this immuneACCESS table, which keeps in-frame sequences only. Checked studies attribute under half of the gap to unresolved V genes and leave the rest unexplained. The DNA gave D and trimming, while V, J and clone size come from that table. The sample has about 68,000 clones on record, around 90% of them singletons. The top ten clones comprise around 7% of the sample.

At one collaborating source in Seattle, patients were enrolled during active infection and were followed longitudinally through the course of disease. Collaborating institutions collected whole blood in K2EDTA tubes following their own protocols. For TCRbeta analysis, collaborators shipped samples as frozen whole blood, isolated PBMCs, or DNA extracted from either of those sample types. The cysteine opens and the phenylalanine closes a CDR3 of 12 amino acids. Only the CDR3 DNA stays, 36 bases, in frame from base 1. V was cut back by 1 base and J by 13 bases, leaving a gap of 13 bases between them. CDR1 SGHDN and CDR2 FVKESK were looked up in the germline V gene.

The origin of this receptor is a man between 40 and 49 years old with COVID-19, enrolled during active disease. Recombination connected TRBV14 to TRBJ2-5, with a weak D call of TRBD1 (5 bases match). The sample taken for sequencing was peripheral blood. DNA sequence: TGTGCCAGCAGCCAAGGGCCAGGGCGAACGTACTTC. The translation is CASSQGPGRTYF.